Shown below are 25 T cell receptor beta chains from a single sample sequenced in a study of OX40 agonist ivuxolimab in advanced cancers. Sequenced by immunoSEQ multiplex PCR; TCRdb stores in-frame clones only, minus some. The profile covers roughly 48,000 clones, with roughly 89% appearing a single time and 10% taken by the ten largest. The starting material was CD4+ or CD8+ T cells sorted from blood, obtained in a trial of the OX40 agonist ivuxolimab. Receptor source: an adult with an advanced solid tumor such as melanoma, head and neck, liver or kidney cancer.

This chain connects TRBV7-9 to TRBJ2-1, with 14 nucleotides matching TRBD2. The germline gives CDR1 SEHNR, CDR2 FQNEAQ (reference sequence). V shed 3 bases and J 10 bases; nucleotides not matched to a gene: 5. The CDR3 has 15 residues. In DNA, the CDR3 is TGTGCCAGCAGCTTGACTAGCGGGGGGGCCTGGGAGCAGTTCTTC. Protein product: CASSLTSGGAWEQFF.

The chain links TRBV7-9 to TRBJ1-2, with D hard to call. The CDR3 runs to 14 residues. V was shortened by 4 bases and J by 6 bases, with 15 bases between the two germline ends. The germline gives CDR1 SEHNR, CDR2 FQNEAQ (reference sequence). The CDR3 protein is CASSYVGQANGYTF. As DNA, the CDR3 is TGTGCCAGCAGCTATGTTGGGCAGGCCAATGGCTACACCTTC.

The chain employs TRBV6-1 and TRBJ1-2, with TRBD1 as a possible D gene (6 bases). Trimming took 6 bases from V and 3 from J, leaving 8 bases between them. This CDR3 is 12 amino acids long. Per germline, CDR1 MNHNS and CDR2 SASEGT. The CDR3 spells CASRGQYYGYTF. As DNA, the CDR3 is TGTGCCAGCAGAGGACAGTACTATGGCTACACCTTC.

V is TRBV7-2 and J is TRBJ2-7; D gene ambiguous. The CDR3 has 11 amino acids. CDR1 SGHTA and CDR2 FQGNSA come from the germline V gene. V was trimmed by 6 bases and J by 3 bases, leaving 6 bases between them. The CDR3 is CASSPNYEQYF. The CDR3 nucleotides read TGTGCCAGCAGTCCAAACTACGAGCAGTACTTC. Full variable domain (outside the CDR3, taken from reference TRBV7-2 and TRBJ2-7): GAGVSQSPSNKVTEKGKDVELRCDPISGHTALYWYRQSLGQGLEFLIYFQGNSAPDKSGLPSDRFSAERTGGSVSTLTIQRTQQEDSAVYLCASSPNYEQYFGPGTRLTVT.

The table lists this clone with a few counts. CDR3 amino acids: CASSLSSGVYNEQFF. The CDR3 DNA sequence: TGTGCCAGCAGTTTATCTAGCGGGGTATACAATGAGCAGTTCTTC. The rearrangement links TRBV27 to TRBJ2-1; 8 bases map to TRBD2. Germline loops: CDR1 MNHEY, CDR2 SMNVEV (reference sequence). V lost 0 bases and J lost 4; bases outside the gene matches: 2. CDR3 length: 15 amino acids.

This chain joins TRBV4-3 and TRBJ2-3; D is perhaps TRBD2 (6 bases). Trimming cost V 0 bases and J 1 base, with 17 bases left between them. This CDR3 region has 18 residues. Germline values: CDR1 LGHNA, CDR2 YSLEER. CDR3 amino acids: CASSQERGTAGRTDTQYF. The CDR3 DNA reads as TGCGCCAGCAGCCAAGAGAGGGGCACGGCGGGACGCACAGATACGCAGTATTTT.

This chain uses TRBV7-7 with TRBJ1-4; the match to TRBD1 covers 7 bases. Per the germline V gene, CDR1 is SSHAT and CDR2 is FNYEAQ (reference sequence). V dropped 1 base and J dropped 4; count of bases not matched to a gene: 3. This CDR3 comprises 15 residues. The CDR3 sequence: CASSLGQGHNEKLFF. The DNA of the CDR3 is TGTGCCAGCAGCTTAGGACAGGGCCATAATGAAAAACTGTTTTTT.

V gene TRBV14 combines with J gene TRBJ2-7; 9 nucleotides line up with TRBD1. Germline CDR1 SGHDN, CDR2 FVKESK. After removal of 3 bases from V and 0 bases from J, the junction contained 6 bases not matched to a gene. The CDR3 spans 16 residues. As DNA, the CDR3 is TGTGCCAGCAGCCAGGGGGACAGGGAGGACTCCTACGAGCAGTACTTC. Translating it yields CASSQGDREDSYEQYF.

As DNA, the CDR3 is TGCGCCAGCAGCCGCGGACTAGCGGGAGTCTATGAGCAGTTCTTC. Protein sequence: CASSRGLAGVYEQFF. This chain links TRBV4-3 with TRBJ2-1; 13 bases fit TRBD2. The CDR3 consists of 15 residues. CDR1 is LGHNA and CDR2 is YSLEER in the germline V gene. V shed 4 bases, J shed 8 bases, and the junction held 5 bases outside the gene matches.

The J gene is TRBJ1-3, the V gene TRBV7-2; 7 bases are shared with TRBD1. Per the germline V gene, CDR1 is SGHTA and CDR2 is FQGNSA. Germline trimming cut 1 base from V and 2 bases from J; bases unmatched to any gene: 5. The CDR3 sequence is 16 residues long. This CDR3 is CASSLDFRGPGNTIYF. The CDR3 coding sequence is TGTGCCAGCAGCTTAGATTTTAGGGGGCCTGGAAACACCATATATTTT.

This chain uses TRBV7-8 with TRBJ1-2, with a weak D call TRBD1 (5 bases). CDR1 is SGHVS, CDR2 FQNEAQ, per germline. Between the trimmed V and J ends, which lost 1 base and 5 bases, there was a span of 14 bases. This CDR3 has 15 amino acids. As DNA, the CDR3 is TGTGCCAGCAGCTTAGGACGGGACTGGAATTATGGCTACACCTTC. This sequence encodes CASSLGRDWNYGYTF.

This chain connects TRBV9 to TRBJ2-5; 7 nucleotides line up with TRBD2. This CDR3 has 15 residues. Germline CDR1 is SGDLS and CDR2 is YYNGEE. V lost 3 bases and J lost 5; bases outside the gene matches: 10. CDR3 sequence reads: CASSAYGLDRETQYF. The CDR3, as DNA: TGTGCCAGCAGCGCCTACGGACTAGATAGGGAGACCCAGTACTTC. Full variable domain (rest looked up from reference TRBV9 and TRBJ2-5): DSGVTQTPKHLITATGQRVTLRCSPRSGDLSVYWYQQSLDQGLQFLIQYYNGEERAKGNILERFSAQQFPDLHSELNLSSLELGDSALYFCASSAYGLDRETQYFGPGTRLLVL.

This clone was counted a single time. The chain joins TRBV19 to TRBJ2-1; D may be TRBD1 (6 bases). Trimming cost V 6 bases and J 5 bases, with 11 bases left between them. The CDR3 extends over 13 amino acids. CDR1 LNHDA and CDR2 SQIVND come from the germline V gene (reference sequence). DNA for the CDR3: TGTGCCAGTAGAGGGACAAATAACAATGAGCAGTTCTTC. It codes for CASRGTNNNEQFF.

The chain links TRBV7-3 to TRBJ2-3; TRBD2 agrees at 10 bases. Germline values: CDR1 SGHTA, CDR2 FQGTGA. After removal of 3 bases from V and 1 base from J, the junction contained 1 base not matched to a gene. The CDR3 has 15 residues. In nucleotides, the CDR3 is TGTGCCAGCAGCTTCGGACTAGCGGGCACAGATACGCAGTATTTT. Amino acids: CASSFGLAGTDTQYF.

CDR3 loop: CASTPHVPPHF. In DNA, the CDR3 is TGTGCCAGCACTCCTCACGTTCCCCCCCATTTT. V usage is TRBV6-5 and J usage is TRBJ1-5; D call uncertain. CDR3 size: 11 residues. Per the germline V gene, CDR1 is MNHEY and CDR2 is SVGAGI. Deletions cut 7 bases from V and 16 bases from J, with 17 bases between.

The chain uses TRBV19 and TRBJ2-7; TRBD1 might be the D (6 bases). Germline V lookup: CDR1 LNHDA, CDR2 SQIVND (reference sequence). The germline V and J ends were trimmed by 2 bases and 1 base, with 12 bases remaining between them. This CDR3 comprises 15 residues. The chain's CDR3 is CASSITGYGSYEQYF. The CDR3 coding sequence is TGTGCCAGTAGTATAACAGGGTATGGGTCCTACGAGCAGTACTTC.

The chain links TRBV14 to TRBJ1-2; 9 bases line up with TRBD1. Trimming removed 11 bases from V and 5 bases from J; junction bases left unmatched: 9. Germline lookup yields CDR1 SGHDN and CDR2 FVKESK. There are 13 residues in the CDR3. The CDR3 DNA reads TGTGCCTCCCGGGACAGGGAGGATTATGGCTACACCTTC. Its protein product is CASRDREDYGYTF.

V gene TRBV9 combines with J gene TRBJ2-1, with 8 bases lining up with TRBD2. This CDR3 is 13 amino acids long. CDR1 and CDR2 (germline): SGDLS, YYNGEE. V was clipped by 4 bases and J by 9 bases; unmatched bases: 6. The CDR3 DNA reads as TGTGCCAGCAGCCTAGCGGGCAGGAGTGAGCAGTTCTTC. This translates into CASSLAGRSEQFF.

The J gene is TRBJ2-3, the V gene TRBV4-3, with 9 bases fitting TRBD2. V trimming: 0 bases; J trimming: 0 bases; junction bases outside the gene matches: 7. The CDR3 has 18 residues. Germline V gives CDR1 LGHNA, CDR2 YSLEER. CDR3 DNA: TGCGCCAGCAGCCAAGATCCGACTAGCGGTACTAGCACAGATACGCAGTATTTT. Encoded protein: CASSQDPTSGTSTDTQYF.

J is TRBJ2-5 and V is TRBV13; D is undetermined. V lost 3 bases and J 4 bases, leaving 18 bases between the germline ends. The CDR3 has 16 amino acids. Germline CDR1 PRHDT, CDR2 FYEKMQ (reference sequence). In DNA, the CDR3 is TGTGCCAGCAGCTTTCTTAGGTCCGGAGCGCGAGAGACCCAGTACTTC. Protein product: CASSFLRSGARETQYF.

The CDR3 loop is CASTSRTGMNTEAFF. Written as DNA, the CDR3 is TGCGCCAGCACCTCTAGGACAGGAATGAACACTGAAGCTTTCTTT. The rearrangement links TRBV4-1 to TRBJ1-1; TRBD1 agrees at 7 bases. CDR3 size: 15 residues. Germline V gene data show CDR1 as MGHRA and CDR2 as YSYEKL. With 7 bases clipped from V and 0 bases from J, the junction kept 8 bases outside the gene matches.

V and J are TRBV7-9 and TRBJ1-2, with a weak D call TRBD1 (5 bases). V was cut by 3 bases and J by 3 bases, with 8 bases left in between. In germline, CDR1 is SEHNR, CDR2 FQNEAQ (reference sequence). The CDR3 is 13 residues long. In DNA, the CDR3 is TGTGCCAGCAGCTTCGACAGAGACTATGGCTACACCTTC. Protein: CASSFDRDYGYTF.

V gene TRBV14 combines with J gene TRBJ1-4; tentative D call: TRBD1 (5 bases). Germline V gene sequence: CDR1 SGHDN, CDR2 FVKESK. The CDR3 has 13 residues. Trimming stripped 8 bases from V and 5 bases from J, with 12 bases between. The CDR3 loop is CASQGLRNEKLFF. CDR3 in DNA: TGTGCCAGCCAGGGACTGAGGAATGAAAAACTGTTTTTT.

The chain has TRBV2 and TRBJ1-4, with 10 bases that match TRBD1. With V trimmed by 10 bases and J by 7 bases, 9 bases remained unmatched. The CDR3 extends over 14 amino acids. Germline CDR1 SNHLY, CDR2 FYNNEI. The CDR3 is CANEDRGRCEKLFF. The CDR3 DNA follows: TGTGCCAACGAAGACAGGGGGCGCTGTGAAAAACTGTTTTTT. The whole variable domain, remainder taken from reference TRBV2 and TRBJ1-4, is EPEVTQTPSHQVTQMGQEVILRCVPISNHLYFYWYRQILGQKVEFLVSFYNNEISEKSEIFDDQFSVERPDGSNFTLKIRSTKLEDSAMYFCANEDRGRCEKLFFGSGTQLSVL.

This clone was observed a few times. The chain links TRBV4-3 to TRBJ1-4; D unresolved. The germline V gene has CDR1 LGHNA and CDR2 YSLEER. The CDR3 is 15 residues long. The V end lost 0 bases, the J end lost 4 bases, and 9 bases lay between the germline ends. CDR3 sequence: CASSQEDSRNEKLFF. CDR3 sequence (DNA): TGCGCCAGCAGCCAAGAAGACTCCCGTAATGAAAAACTGTTTTTT.